This T cell receptor (beta chain) was captured by sequencing in a study of cytomegalovirus exposure and HLA in healthy donors. Overall study results and limits: Specificity for CMV antigens was confirmed in vitro for a few of the CMV-associated chains. Cytomegalovirus association was listed for 164 TCR beta chains. In the roughly 110 validation repertoires, approximately 94% of cluster scores exceeded 0, per a later analysis.

The CDR3 sequence is 14 residues long. With V trimmed by 5 bases and J by 4 bases, 8 bases remained unmatched. Germline CDR1 reads SGHTA; CDR2 reads FQGNSA. This table comes from immunoSEQ multiplex PCR, and its TCRdb copy is limited to in-frame clones, with some not included. There are roughly 330,000 clones in the sample; 87% occur only once, and about 1% lies in the top ten. On this clone itself: Its antigen is currently unknown.

The study drew the donors from its approximately 130-subject validation cohort, separate from the roughly 700-subject first cohort. The genes are TRBV7-2 and TRBJ2-7; 7 nucleotides align to TRBD1. The sample consisted of PBMCs. The receptor comes from a woman younger than 45 in good health and CMV-seropositive. CDR3 in DNA: TGTGCCAGCAGCACAACAGGGGTTTTATACGAGCAGTACTTC. This gives the protein CASSTTGVLYEQYF. Combining the CDR3 with reference TRBV7-2 and TRBJ2-7 gives the whole variable domain GAGVSQSPSNKVTEKGKDVELRCDPISGHTALYWYRQSLGQGLEFLIYFQGNSAPDKSGLPSDRFSAERTGGSVSTLTIQRTQQEDSAVYLCASSTTGVLYEQYFGPGTRLTVT.